This T cell receptor beta chain is from a study of T cell changes during pregnancy in multiple sclerosis. Produced via immunoSEQ multiplex PCR; TCRdb's table is partial and in-frame only. The sample shows 35,000 to 40,000 clones, more than 75% of them seen only once. The germline gives CDR1 SQVTM, CDR2 ANQGSEA. V was pared by 4 bases and J by 4 bases, with 11 bases of the junction left unmatched. CDR3 size: 18 residues. This TCR was sampled from a female donor in good health, enrolled as a control in a pregnancy study. The chain employs TRBV29-1 and TRBJ2-1; 15 bases line up with TRBD2. The sample was peripheral blood, taken in the third trimester of pregnancy. The CDR3 DNA sequence: TGCAGCGTTGTGCCGACGGGACTAGCGGGGGGAGGTTACAATGAGCAGTTCTTC. Amino acid sequence: CSVVPTGLAGGGYNEQFF.